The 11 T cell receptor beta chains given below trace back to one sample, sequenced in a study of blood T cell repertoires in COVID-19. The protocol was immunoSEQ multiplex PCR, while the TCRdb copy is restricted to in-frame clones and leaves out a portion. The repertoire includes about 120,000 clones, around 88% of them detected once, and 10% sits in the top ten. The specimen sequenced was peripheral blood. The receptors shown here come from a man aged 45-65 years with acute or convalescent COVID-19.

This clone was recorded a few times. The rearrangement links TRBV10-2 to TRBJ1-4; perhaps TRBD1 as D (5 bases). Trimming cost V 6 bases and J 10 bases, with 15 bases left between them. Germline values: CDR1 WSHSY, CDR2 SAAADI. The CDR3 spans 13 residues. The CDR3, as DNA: TGCGCCAGCAGGCCCAATTCGGGGGGAAAACTGTTTTTT. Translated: CASRPNSGGKLFF.

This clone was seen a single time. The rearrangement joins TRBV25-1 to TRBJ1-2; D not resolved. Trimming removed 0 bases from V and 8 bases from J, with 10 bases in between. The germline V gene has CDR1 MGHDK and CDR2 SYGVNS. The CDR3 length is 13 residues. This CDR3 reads CASSEYRPSGYTF. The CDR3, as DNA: TGTGCCAGCAGTGAATACAGGCCCTCGGGCTACACCTTC.

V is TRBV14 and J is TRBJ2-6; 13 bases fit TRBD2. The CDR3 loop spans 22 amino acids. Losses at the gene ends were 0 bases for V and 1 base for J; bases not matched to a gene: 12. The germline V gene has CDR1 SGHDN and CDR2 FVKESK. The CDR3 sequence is CASSQDPPSRLAGGSGANVLTF. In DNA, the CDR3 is TGTGCCAGCAGCCAAGACCCACCTTCACGACTAGCGGGAGGTTCTGGGGCCAACGTCCTGACTTTC.

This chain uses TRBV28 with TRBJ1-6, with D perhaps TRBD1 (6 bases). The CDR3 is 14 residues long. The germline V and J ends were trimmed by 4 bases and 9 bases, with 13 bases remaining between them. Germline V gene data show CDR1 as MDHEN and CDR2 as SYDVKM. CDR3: CASSSYTGTSPLHF. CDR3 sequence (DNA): TGTGCCAGCAGTTCTTATACAGGGACTTCACCCCTCCACTTT. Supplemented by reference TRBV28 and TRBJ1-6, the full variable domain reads DVKVTQSSRYLVKRTGEKVFLECVQDMDHENMFWYRQDPGLGLRLIYFSYDVKMKEKGDIPEGYSVSREKKERFSLILESASTNQTSMYLCASSSYTGTSPLHFGNGTRLTVT.

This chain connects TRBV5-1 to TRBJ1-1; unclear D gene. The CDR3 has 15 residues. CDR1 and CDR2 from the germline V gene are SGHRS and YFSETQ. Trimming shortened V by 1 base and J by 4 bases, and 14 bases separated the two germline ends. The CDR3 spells CASSLFQQRSTEAFF. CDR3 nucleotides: TGCGCCAGCAGCTTGTTTCAGCAAAGGAGCACTGAAGCTTTCTTT.

The DNA for the CDR3 is TGCGCCAGCAGCCGGATACTAGCGGGAAGTGGAGAGACCCAGTACTTC. Translation: CASSRILAGSGETQYF. The V call is TRBV4-1, the J call TRBJ2-5; 10 bases line up with TRBD2. Trimming took 4 bases from V and 4 from J; bases not matched to a gene: 9. The CDR3 extends over 16 amino acids. CDR1 and CDR2 from the germline V gene are MGHRA and YSYEKL.

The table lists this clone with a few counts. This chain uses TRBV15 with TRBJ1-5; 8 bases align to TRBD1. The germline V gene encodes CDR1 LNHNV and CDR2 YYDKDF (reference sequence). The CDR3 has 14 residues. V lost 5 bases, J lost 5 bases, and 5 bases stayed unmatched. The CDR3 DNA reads TGTGCCACCAGCCCACAGGGGGTGCATCAGCCCCAGCATTTT. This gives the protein CATSPQGVHQPQHF.

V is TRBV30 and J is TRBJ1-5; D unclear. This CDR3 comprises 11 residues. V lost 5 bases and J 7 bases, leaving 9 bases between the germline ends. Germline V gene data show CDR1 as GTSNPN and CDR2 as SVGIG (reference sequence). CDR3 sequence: CAWGASQPQHF. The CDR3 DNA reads TGTGCCTGGGGCGCGTCCCAGCCCCAGCATTTT.

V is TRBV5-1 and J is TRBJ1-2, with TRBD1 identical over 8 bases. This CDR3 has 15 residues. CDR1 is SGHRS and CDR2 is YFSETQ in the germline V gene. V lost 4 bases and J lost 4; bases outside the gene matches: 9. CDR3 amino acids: CASSVETGVGYGYTF. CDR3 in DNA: TGCGCCAGCAGCGTAGAGACAGGGGTTGGCTATGGCTACACCTTC.

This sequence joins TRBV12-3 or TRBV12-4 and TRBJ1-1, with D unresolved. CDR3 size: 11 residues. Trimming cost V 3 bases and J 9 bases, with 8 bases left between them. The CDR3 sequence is CASSLRDKAFF. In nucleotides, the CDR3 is TGTGCCAGCAGTTTGAGGGATAAAGCTTTCTTT.

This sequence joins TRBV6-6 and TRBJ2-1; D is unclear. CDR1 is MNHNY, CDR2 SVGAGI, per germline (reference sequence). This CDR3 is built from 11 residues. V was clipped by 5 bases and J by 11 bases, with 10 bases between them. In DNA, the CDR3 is TGTGCCAGCAGTCCCCGCGATCAGCAGTTCTTC. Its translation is CASSPRDQQFF.